Below, 8 T cell receptor beta chains from the same sample are listed, as sequenced in a study of beta chain features in type 1 diabetes. Expressed TCRB transcripts were sequenced because the isolated RNA had all been reverse transcribed beforehand. The table came from immunoSEQ multiplex PCR; TCRdb's copy has only in-frame clones and leaves some out. The sample records approximately 140,000 clones, less than 10% being singletons. Sequencing was done on a sample of central memory CD4+ T cells from blood. Receptors were obtained from a woman aged 40 to 50 in good health.

This clone has more than one count but fewer than ten. The gene calls are TRBV5-5 and TRBJ1-3, with D unclear. This CDR3 comprises 15 residues. V was clipped by 0 bases and J by 2 bases, with 9 bases between them. CDR1 and CDR2 (germline): SGHKS, YYEKEE (reference sequence). CDR3 in DNA: TGTGCCAGCAGCTTGGACATCCTGACTGGAAACACCATATATTTT. This encodes CASSLDILTGNTIYF.

V is TRBV19 and J is TRBJ1-1, with D possibly being TRBD1 (5 bases). Germline V gives CDR1 LNHDA, CDR2 SQIVND (reference sequence). The V and J ends lost 4 bases and 5 bases respectively, with 11 bases between them. The CDR3 is 13 residues long. CDR3 DNA: TGTGCCAGTAGTACGCAGAAGGGGACTGAAGCTTTCTTT. It is translated as CASSTQKGTEAFF.

This clone was seen only a few times. This rearrangement joins TRBV10-3 to TRBJ1-2; D is unclear. The CDR3 loop spans 13 amino acids. CDR1 is ENHRY and CDR2 is SYGVKD in the germline V gene. Trimming removed 8 bases from V and 6 bases from J, with 16 bases in between. As DNA, the CDR3 is TGTGCCATCGAGAGGTACCGCGGCCATGGCTACACCTTC. It codes for CAIERYRGHGYTF.

The chain recombines TRBV6-1 with TRBJ1-2; 8 bases fit TRBD1. The CDR3 sequence is 13 residues long. Germline V lookup: CDR1 MNHNS, CDR2 SASEGT. V was pared by 6 bases and J by 5 bases, with 5 bases of the junction left unmatched. The CDR3 region has the DNA TGTGCCAGCAGGACAGGGGCCGGGTATGGCTACACCTTC. Protein product: CASRTGAGYGYTF.

This chain links TRBV11-2 with TRBJ1-1; the D is unclear. CDR3 length: 14 amino acids. Germline V lookup: CDR1 SGHAT, CDR2 FQNNGV. Trimming left V 0 bases short and J 3 bases short, with 8 bases between. The CDR3 spells CASSLDMQYTEAFF. The CDR3, as DNA: TGTGCCAGCAGCTTAGATATGCAGTACACTGAAGCTTTCTTT.

This clone has only a few counts. J is TRBJ2-1 and V is TRBV7-2; weak D call: TRBD2 (6 bases). The CDR3 is 15 amino acids. The germline V and J ends were trimmed by 1 base and 6 bases, with 13 bases remaining between them. In germline, CDR1 is SGHTA, CDR2 FQGNSA. CDR3 DNA sequence: TGTGCCAGCAGCTTAGGTCGGTCCGGGAGCAATGAGCAGTTCTTC. Protein sequence: CASSLGRSGSNEQFF.

This rearrangement joins TRBV5-1 to TRBJ2-3, with 9 nucleotides matching TRBD2. CDR3 length: 15 residues. V trimming: 4 bases; J trimming: 1 base; junction bases outside the gene matches: 4. Germline loops: CDR1 SGHRS, CDR2 YFSETQ. The CDR3 here is CASSGASGGTDTQYF. Written as DNA, the CDR3 is TGCGCCAGCAGCGGAGCTAGCGGGGGCACAGATACGCAGTATTTT.

The rearrangement joins TRBV21-1 to TRBJ1-2; the table assigns TRBD1, which was not confirmed against the DNA. TRBV21-1 is described as a pseudogene. The CDR3 length is 15 residues. CDR3 nucleotides: TGTGCCAGCAAGGGGAAGGGGGCCGTCCACTATGGCTACACCTTC. It is translated as CASKGKGAVHYGYTF.